The table lists the clone carrying this T cell receptor beta chain with a few counts. The source of the sample is a study of response to subunit inactivated influenza vaccine. A single record per CDR3 protein comes from TCRdb applying MiXCR to the RT-PCR reads. The sample consists of about 240,000 distinct CDR3 sequences, more than 9% of them appearing once. The CDR3 has 15 amino acids. V dropped 3 bases and J dropped 4; count of bases not matched to a gene: 4. Germline CDR1 is DFQATT and CDR2 is SNEGSKA (reference sequence). Sequencing used non-naive T cells sorted from PBMCs, obtained 14 to 15 days before vaccination. This sequence joins TRBV20-1 and TRBJ2-1, with 12 positions matching TRBD2. The clonotype comes from a man aged 50 to 60 who received an inactivated influenza vaccine. The CDR3 DNA follows: TGCAGTGCTAGGAGGACTAGCGGGGTTTACAATGAGCAGTTCTTC. Residues: CSARRTSGVYNEQFF.